The following is a TCR beta chain sequence with its context. Some clones are missing from TCRdb's copy, which holds only in-frame ones; the method was immunoSEQ multiplex PCR. The sample holds some 38,000 clones, about four fifths seen once. The entry originates in a study of blood T cell repertoires in COVID-19. The germline V gene has CDR1 MNHEY and CDR2 SVGAGI. V lost 3 bases and J lost 4; bases outside the gene matches: 9. CDR3 length: 16 residues. The chain is built from TRBV6-5 and TRBJ2-3, with 8 bases identical to TRBD1. Sequencing input: peripheral blood. This sequence originates from a man aged 55-75 years in a cohort sampled during active COVID-19. CDR3 residues: CASSYLDRAGPDTQYF. The DNA for the CDR3 is TGTGCCAGCAGTTATTTGGACAGGGCCGGCCCAGATACGCAGTATTTT.